One sample yielded the 23 T cell receptor beta chains listed below, sequenced in a study of CD8 T cells in Susac syndrome. Random hexamers were used to reverse transcribe the RNA input (about 0.5 to 1 ug). From the immunoSEQ multiplex PCR reads, TCRdb called clonotypes with MiXCR, one entry per CDR3 protein. In the table there are about 190,000 distinct CDR3 sequences, over 90% of which are singletons. Sequenced input: CD8+ T cells from PBMCs. The origin of the receptors is a human donor with Susac syndrome.

The V and J genes are TRBV28 and TRBJ2-5, with D uncertain. The germline V gene has CDR1 MDHEN and CDR2 SYDVKM. Deletions cut 6 bases from V and 5 bases from J, with 10 bases between. This CDR3 contains 12 residues. This chain's CDR3 is CASRGGQETQYF. DNA for the CDR3: TGTGCCAGCAGGGGTGGGCAGGAGACCCAGTACTTC.

The gene calls are TRBV10-3 and TRBJ2-5; D remains unclear. CDR3 length: 13 amino acids. Trimming pared 3 bases from V and 5 bases from J, leaving 10 bases between. Per germline, CDR1 ENHRY and CDR2 SYGVKD. The CDR3, as DNA: TGTGCCATCAGTGAAGAGTCTGGGGAGACCCAGTACTTC. Amino acid sequence: CAISEESGETQYF.

In this sample, this clonotype turned up once. V usage is TRBV6-5 and J usage is TRBJ1-1; D is ambiguous. V was pared by 0 bases and J by 1 base, with 6 bases between. This CDR3 has 14 amino acids. CDR1 MNHEY and CDR2 SVGAGI come from the germline V gene. Here the CDR3 DNA reads TGTGCCAGCAGTTACTCGGAAAGGAACACTGAAGCTTTCTTT. Translating gives CASSYSERNTEAFF.

The rearrangement joins TRBV20-1 to TRBJ2-3, with D possibly matching TRBD2 (5 bases). Germline loops: CDR1 DFQATT, CDR2 SNEGSKA (reference sequence). V lost 0 bases to trimming and J lost 4 bases, with 14 bases between them. CDR3 size: 15 residues. CDR3 amino acids: CSARDRILVPDTQYF. In nucleotides, the CDR3 is TGCAGTGCTAGAGATCGGATACTAGTCCCAGATACGCAGTATTTT.

The chain joins TRBV7-9 to TRBJ1-6; no definite D call. Looked up from germline, CDR1 is SEHNR and CDR2 is FQNEAQ (reference sequence). V gave up 5 bases and J gave up 8 bases, with 7 bases separating them. This CDR3 spans 12 amino acids. CDR3 protein: CASSADDSPLHF. As DNA, the CDR3 is TGTGCCAGCAGCGCCGACGATTCACCCCTCCACTTT.

The rearrangement joins TRBV9 to TRBJ2-3, with TRBD1 matching over 8 bases. V shed 3 bases and J 0 bases; nucleotides not matched to a gene: 3. CDR1 is SGDLS and CDR2 is YYNGEE in the germline V gene. The CDR3 has 15 amino acids. The CDR3 bases are TGTGCCAGCAGCGGCCGGGACAGGAGCACAGATACGCAGTATTTT. Its translation: CASSGRDRSTDTQYF.

The chain carries TRBV7-9 and TRBJ2-7, with 7 bases aligning to TRBD2. The germline V gene has CDR1 SEHNR and CDR2 FQNEAQ (reference sequence). J gave up 5 bases and V 0 bases, and 7 bases lay outside the gene matches. The CDR3 contains 15 residues. The CDR3 sequence: CASSLAPGGSNEQYF. The DNA of the CDR3 is TGTGCCAGCAGCTTAGCGCCAGGCGGGAGCAACGAGCAGTACTTC.

J is TRBJ2-1 and V is TRBV29-1; the D call may be TRBD1 or TRBD2 (6 bases each). The ends were cut back, 0 bases at V and 4 bases at J, with 16 bases in the middle. The CDR3 contains 16 residues. From germline, CDR1 is SQVTM and CDR2 ANQGSEA. The CDR3 protein is CSVEDKEGGRYNEQFF. CDR3 bases: TGCAGCGTTGAAGACAAGGAGGGGGGCCGATACAATGAGCAGTTCTTC.

The rearrangement links TRBV27 to TRBJ2-5; TRBD2 agrees at 10 bases. Germline values: CDR1 MNHEY, CDR2 SMNVEV (reference sequence). The CDR3 sequence is 17 residues long. With 3 bases clipped from V and 4 bases from J, the junction kept 11 bases outside the gene matches. The chain's CDR3 is CASSLYTLAGRIETQYF. The CDR3 DNA is TGTGCCAGCAGTTTGTACACACTAGCGGGAAGAATAGAGACCCAGTACTTC.

V usage is TRBV2 and J usage is TRBJ2-4, with TRBD1 as a possible D gene (6 bases). V was clipped by 3 bases and J by 7 bases, with 22 bases between them. Germline CDR1 reads SNHLY; CDR2 reads FYNNEI. The CDR3 extends over 17 amino acids. This chain's CDR3 is CASSEIGQGPNINIQYF. The CDR3 nucleotides read TGTGCCAGCAGTGAGATTGGGCAGGGGCCAAATATTAACATTCAGTACTTC. Together with reference TRBV2 and TRBJ2-4, the CDR3 gives the full variable domain: EPEVTQTPSHQVTQMGQEVILRCVPISNHLYFYWYRQILGQKVEFLVSFYNNEISEKSEIFDDQFSVERPDGSNFTLKIRSTKLEDSAMYFCASSEIGQGPNINIQYFGAGTRLSVL.

J is TRBJ2-1 and V is TRBV14, with D uncertain. Germline CDR1 and CDR2: SGHDN and FVKESK. Between the trimmed V and J ends, which lost 4 bases and 8 bases, there was a span of 6 bases. The CDR3 contains 11 residues. The CDR3 reads CASSPGHEQFF. The CDR3 DNA sequence: TGTGCCAGCAGCCCAGGCCATGAGCAGTTCTTC.

This rearrangement joins TRBV5-1 to TRBJ2-3; TRBD2 might be the D (5 bases). V was trimmed by 0 bases and J by 0 bases, leaving 8 bases between them. Germline assignment: CDR1 SGHRS and CDR2 YFSETQ. This CDR3 spans 15 amino acids. The CDR3: CASSLAGDSTDTQYF. The CDR3 DNA reads TGCGCCAGCAGCTTGGCCGGGGATAGCACAGATACGCAGTATTTT.

This clonotype showed up just a few times. This rearrangement joins TRBV2 to TRBJ2-5, with a tentative D call TRBD2 (6 bases). Looked up from germline, CDR1 is SNHLY and CDR2 is FYNNEI. Deletions cut 3 bases from V and 5 bases from J, with 10 bases between. The CDR3 sequence is 13 residues long. The DNA of the CDR3 is TGTGCCAGCAGTGAGGGAAGCGGGGAGACCCAGTACTTC. It codes for CASSEGSGETQYF.

The chain uses TRBV3-1 and TRBJ1-3; D gene uncertain. This CDR3 has 14 residues. Germline V gene data show CDR1 as LGHDT and CDR2 as YNNKEL (reference sequence). V was clipped by 6 bases and J by 0 bases, with 9 bases between them. The CDR3 region is CASSYKGSGNTIYF. DNA of the CDR3: TGTGCCAGCAGTTATAAGGGCTCTGGAAACACCATATATTTT.

The rearrangement uses TRBV7-2 and TRBJ2-1, with a weak D call TRBD2 (5 bases). V dropped 6 bases and J dropped 5 bases, with 17 bases sitting between them. This CDR3 spans 15 amino acids. Germline values: CDR1 SGHTA, CDR2 FQGNSA. The CDR3 DNA sequence: TGTGCCAGCAGGTACGGGTGGGGAGAGAACAATGAGCAGTTCTTC. It translates to CASRYGWGENNEQFF.

This chain joins TRBV4-2 and TRBJ1-5; D remains ambiguous. From germline, CDR1 is LGHNA and CDR2 YNFKEQ. CDR3 length equals 14 residues. Trimming shortened V by 0 bases and J by 4 bases, and 7 bases separated the two germline ends. Written as DNA, the CDR3 is TGTGCCAGCAGCCAAGAATCAAAAAATCAGCCCCAGCATTTT. Its translation is CASSQESKNQPQHF.

The genes are TRBV7-9 and TRBJ2-4; possible D gene TRBD2, 5 bases. Germline CDR1 SEHNR, CDR2 FQNEAQ (reference sequence). This CDR3 region has 17 residues. V was pared by 6 bases and J by 2 bases, with 20 bases between. CDR3 amino acids: CASSSYSPRDTKNIQYF. DNA of the CDR3: TGTGCCAGCAGTTCCTATTCCCCCCGGGATACCAAAAACATTCAGTACTTC.

The chain uses TRBV7-9 and TRBJ2-1, with 7 positions matching TRBD2. The J segment lost 3 bases and the V segment lost 5 bases, leaving 4 bases of the junction unmatched. Germline CDR1 is SEHNR and CDR2 is FQNEAQ (reference sequence). The CDR3 sequence is 14 residues long. CDR3 nucleotides: TGTGCCAGCAGCCCGGGACTACTCTACAATGAGCAGTTCTTC. Protein product: CASSPGLLYNEQFF.

V and J are TRBV6-1 and TRBJ2-3; TRBD1 matches 9 bases. This CDR3 is built from 16 residues. The V segment lost 6 bases and the J segment 2 bases; nucleotides outside the gene matches: 9. In germline, CDR1 is MNHNS, CDR2 SASEGT. The CDR3 protein is CASSGGTGWNTDTQYF. CDR3 coding DNA: TGTGCCAGCAGCGGGGGGACAGGGTGGAACACAGATACGCAGTATTTT.

The chain couples TRBV29-1 to TRBJ2-2, with a tentative D call TRBD1 (6 bases). Germline V gene lookup returns CDR1 SQVTM and CDR2 ANQGSEA. The CDR3 runs to 13 residues. Between the trimmed V and J ends, which lost 2 bases and 6 bases, there was a span of 10 bases. The CDR3 nucleotides read TGCAGCGTTGAACAGGGGTTAGCCGGGGAGCTGTTTTTT. It specifies CSVEQGLAGELFF.

This chain joins TRBV12-3 or TRBV12-4 and TRBJ1-4; 7 bases line up with TRBD1. The CDR3 is made up of 13 amino acids. After removal of 4 bases from V and 7 bases from J, the junction contained 3 bases not matched to a gene. For the CDR3, the DNA is TGTGCCAGCAGTTACAGGGGAGGTGAAAAACTGTTTTTT. Its translation: CASSYRGGEKLFF.

The chain uses TRBV20-1 and TRBJ2-1; TRBD2 matches 14 bases. V gave up 3 bases and J gave up 5 bases; unmatched junction bases: 6. The CDR3 sequence is 16 residues long. CDR1 and CDR2 from the germline V gene are DFQATT and SNEGSKA (reference sequence). The CDR3 protein is CSARGLAGVLDNEQFF. CDR3 DNA: TGCAGTGCTAGGGGACTAGCGGGAGTCTTGGACAATGAGCAGTTCTTC.

The rearrangement uses TRBV13 and TRBJ1-2; tentative D call: TRBD1 (5 bases). V lost 2 bases, J lost 3 bases, and 10 bases lay in between. CDR3 size: 14 residues. Germline V gene data show CDR1 as PRHDT and CDR2 as FYEKMQ (reference sequence). The CDR3 sequence: CASSLKGADYGYTF. DNA for the CDR3: TGTGCCAGCAGCTTAAAAGGGGCGGACTATGGCTACACCTTC.